The clone carrying this T cell receptor (beta chain) was recorded at least ten times. The data belong to a study of T-cell reconstitution after alpha-beta-depleted transplantation in children. Germline loops: CDR1 DFQATT, CDR2 SNEGSKA (reference sequence). This CDR3 is 14 amino acids long. Trimming removed 5 bases at V and 7 bases at J, with 20 bases between. Unique molecular identifiers were built into the TCRbeta library. TCRdb reanalysed the PCR reads using MiXCR and keeps one entry per CDR3 protein. This table has hundreds of thousands of distinct CDR3 sequences, roughly 17% appearing once. This clonotype was sampled from a human donor who donated a stem cell graft to a child with acute myeloid leukemia. The chain has TRBV20-1 and TRBJ1-2; D is possibly TRBD1 (5 bases). The source was PBMCs from the stem cell graft donor, collected from the stem cell graft. The CDR3 loop reads CSASPGTEAFGYTF. As DNA, the CDR3 is TGCAGTGCTTCTCCCGGGACCGAGGCTTTTGGCTACACCTTC.